This T cell receptor beta chain was obtained from a study of blood T cell repertoires in COVID-19. Study-wide context: Specimens from acute and convalescent COVID-19 originated in the United States, Italy and Spain. In each case, the material was cDNA or gDNA derived from T cells, B-cell-depleted T cells, or PBMCs.

Original processing methods: Amplification of reference gene primers was used by the study to estimate nucleated cell counts. The table came from immunoSEQ multiplex PCR; TCRdb's copy has only in-frame clones and leaves some out. The D gene and trimming were derived from the DNA, and the V and J assignments and clone size from that table. The sample has about 440,000 clones, approximately 90% seen once. The V segment lost 5 bases and the J segment 4 bases; nucleotides outside the gene matches: 9. Per germline, CDR1 SGHAT and CDR2 FQNNGV. The CDR3 runs to 16 residues. The chain couples TRBV11-2 to TRBJ2-3, with 10 bases identical to TRBD1. This TCR was sampled from a woman aged 25 to 39 with acute or convalescent COVID-19. Sequenced input: peripheral blood. The CDR3 DNA is TGTGCCAGCAGCCAGCGGACAGGGGGGAAGTCAGATACGCAGTATTTT. Translation: CASSQRTGGKSDTQYF.